The 5 T cell receptor beta chains given below trace back to one sample, sequenced in a study of graft-versus-host responses after intestinal transplantation. Antigens of these TCRs are unknown. Generated by immunoSEQ multiplex PCR, the TCRdb table keeps only in-frame clones and is missing some. This sample yields about 97,000 clones, of which 91% are seen a single time; about 0.18% belongs to the top ten. Sequenced here: unstimulated CD4+ T cells sorted from spleen or lymph node cells, sampled before transplant. The receptors come from a human donor who was the organ donor for an intestinal transplant.

The J gene is TRBJ2-5, the V gene TRBV10-3; 9 bases align to TRBD1. The J call may be faulty, since TRBJ2-7 better matches the DNA end. CDR3 length: 19 residues. CDR1 is ENHRY and CDR2 is SYGVKD in the germline V gene. In DNA form, the CDR3 reads TGTGCCATCAGGGACACTCCGGGACAGGGTAAGGGGAGCTCCTACGAGCAGTACTTC. Encoded protein: CAIRDTPGQGKGSSYEQYF.

The chain has TRBV4-1 and TRBJ1-2, with a tentative D call TRBD1 (5 bases). CDR1 is MGHRA, CDR2 YSYEKL, per germline. V lost 3 bases, J lost 4 bases, and 6 bases lay in between. This CDR3 has 12 amino acids. The CDR3 loop reads CASSQTAYGYTF. The CDR3 DNA is TGCGCCAGCAGCCAGACAGCCTATGGCTACACCTTC.

The chain has TRBV11-2 and TRBJ2-5; TRBD1 aligns across 8 bases. The length of the CDR3 is 18 residues. V lost 8 bases to trimming and J lost 4 bases; unmatched junction nucleotides: 21. CDR1 and CDR2 from the germline V gene are SGHAT and FQNNGV. The CDR3 region has the DNA TGTGCCAGCGCCGCGCAATTTAGGACAGGGTCGCTCCGAGAGACCCAGTACTTC. This codes for CASAAQFRTGSLRETQYF.

This sequence joins TRBV11-3 and TRBJ2-1, with TRBD2 identical over 13 bases. Germline V gene lookup returns CDR1 SGHNT and CDR2 YENEEA. After removal of 5 bases from V and 0 bases from J, the junction contained 7 bases not matched to a gene. The CDR3 loop spans 18 amino acids. The DNA of the CDR3 is TGTGCCAGCAGCCTCCAGGGACTAGCGGGGAGCTCCTACAATGAGCAGTTCTTC. Translated, it gives CASSLQGLAGSSYNEQFF.

This clone was detected only once. This rearrangement joins TRBV4-2 to TRBJ2-7; TRBD1 matches 10 bases. The V gene end was trimmed by 1 base and the J gene end by 2 bases; junction bases not matched to a gene: 2. The CDR3 runs 15 residues. Germline V gene data show CDR1 as LGHNA and CDR2 as YNFKEQ. CDR3 sequence reads: CASSQADRGAYEQYF. The CDR3 coding sequence is TGTGCCAGCAGCCAAGCGGACAGGGGGGCCTACGAGCAGTACTTC.